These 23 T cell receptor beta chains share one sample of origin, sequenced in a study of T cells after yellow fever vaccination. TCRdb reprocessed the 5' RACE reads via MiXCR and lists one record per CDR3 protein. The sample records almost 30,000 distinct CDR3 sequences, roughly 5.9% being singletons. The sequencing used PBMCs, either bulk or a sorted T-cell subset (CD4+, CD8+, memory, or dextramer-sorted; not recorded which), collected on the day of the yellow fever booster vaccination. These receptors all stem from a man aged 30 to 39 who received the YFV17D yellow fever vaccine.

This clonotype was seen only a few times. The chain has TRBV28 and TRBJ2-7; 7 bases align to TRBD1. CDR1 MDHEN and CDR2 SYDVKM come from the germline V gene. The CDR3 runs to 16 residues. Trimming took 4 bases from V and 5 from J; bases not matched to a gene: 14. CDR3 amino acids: CASSWGWGQSHNEQYF. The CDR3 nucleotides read TGTGCCAGCAGTTGGGGGTGGGGACAGTCCCATAACGAGCAGTACTTC.

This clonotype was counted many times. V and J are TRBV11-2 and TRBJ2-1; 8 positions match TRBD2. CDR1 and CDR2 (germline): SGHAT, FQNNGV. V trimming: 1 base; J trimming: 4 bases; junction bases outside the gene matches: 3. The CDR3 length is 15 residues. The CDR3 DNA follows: TGTGCCAGCAGCTTAGGAGCGGGGGCTTACAATGAGCAGTTCTTC. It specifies CASSLGAGAYNEQFF.

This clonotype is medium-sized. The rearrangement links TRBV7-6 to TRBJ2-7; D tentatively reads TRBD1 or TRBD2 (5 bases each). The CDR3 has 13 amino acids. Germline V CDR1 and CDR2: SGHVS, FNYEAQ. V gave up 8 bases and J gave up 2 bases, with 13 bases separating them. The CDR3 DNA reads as TGTGCCAGCGGCCGGGACCATACCTACGAGCAGTACTTC. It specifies CASGRDHTYEQYF.

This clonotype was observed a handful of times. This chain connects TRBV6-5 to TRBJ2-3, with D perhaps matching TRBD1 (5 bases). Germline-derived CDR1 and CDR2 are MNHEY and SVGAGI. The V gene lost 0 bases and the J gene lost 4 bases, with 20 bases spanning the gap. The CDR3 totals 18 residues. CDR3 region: CASSYSITRLQGPDTQYF. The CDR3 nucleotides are TGTGCCAGCAGTTACTCGATCACCCGTCTCCAGGGCCCAGATACGCAGTATTTT.

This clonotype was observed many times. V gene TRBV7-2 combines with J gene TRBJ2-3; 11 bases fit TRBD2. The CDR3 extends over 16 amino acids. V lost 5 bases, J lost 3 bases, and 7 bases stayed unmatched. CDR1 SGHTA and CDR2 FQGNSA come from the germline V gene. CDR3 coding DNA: TGTGCCAGCAGCGCACTAGCGGGAGTACGTACAGATACGCAGTATTTT. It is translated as CASSALAGVRTDTQYF.

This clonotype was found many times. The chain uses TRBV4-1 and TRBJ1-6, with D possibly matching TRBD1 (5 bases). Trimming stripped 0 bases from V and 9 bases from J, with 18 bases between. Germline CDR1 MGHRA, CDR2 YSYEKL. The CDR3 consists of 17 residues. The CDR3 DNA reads TGCGCCAGCAGCCAAGATCCGGCAGGGAGAATTGGTTCACCCCTCCACTTT. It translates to CASSQDPAGRIGSPLHF.

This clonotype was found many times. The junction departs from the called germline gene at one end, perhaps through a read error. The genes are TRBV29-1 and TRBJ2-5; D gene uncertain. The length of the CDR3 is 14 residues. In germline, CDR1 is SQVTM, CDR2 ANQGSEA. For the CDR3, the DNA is TGCAGCGCCGCCGCCTCCCCTACCCAAAAGACCCAGTACTTC. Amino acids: CSAAASPTQKTQYF. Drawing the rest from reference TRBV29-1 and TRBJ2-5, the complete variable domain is SAVISQKPSRDICQRGTSLTIQCQVDSQVTMMFWYRQQPGQSLTLIATANQGSEATYESGFVIDKFPISRPNLTFSTLTVSNMSPEDSSIYLCSAAASPTQKTQYFGPGTRLLVL.

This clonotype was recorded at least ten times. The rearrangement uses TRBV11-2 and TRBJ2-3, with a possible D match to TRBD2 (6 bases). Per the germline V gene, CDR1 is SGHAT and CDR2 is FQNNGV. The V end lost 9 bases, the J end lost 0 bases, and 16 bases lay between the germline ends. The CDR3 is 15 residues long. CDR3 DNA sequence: TGTGCCAGTATGATTAGCGGCACTAGCACAGATACGCAGTATTTT. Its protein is CASMISGTSTDTQYF.

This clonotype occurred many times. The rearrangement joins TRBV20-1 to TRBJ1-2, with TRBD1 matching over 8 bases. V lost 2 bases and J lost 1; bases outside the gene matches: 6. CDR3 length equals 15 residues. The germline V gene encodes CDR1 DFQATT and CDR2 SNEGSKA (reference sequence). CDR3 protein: CSARNPGQDNYGYTF. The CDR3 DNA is TGCAGTGCTAGAAACCCGGGACAGGATAACTATGGCTACACCTTC.

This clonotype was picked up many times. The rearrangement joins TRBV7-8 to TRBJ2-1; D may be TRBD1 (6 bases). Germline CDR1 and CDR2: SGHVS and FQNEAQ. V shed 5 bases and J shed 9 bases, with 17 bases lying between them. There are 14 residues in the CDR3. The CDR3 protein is CASSPSLGDTEQFF. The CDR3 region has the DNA TGTGCCAGCAGCCCTTCCCTGGGGGACACTGAGCAGTTCTTC.

DNA of the CDR3: TGTGCCAGCAGCTTAGATCTTGGGACCGGGGAGCTGTTTTTT. Protein sequence: CASSLDLGTGELFF. This chain links TRBV11-2 with TRBJ2-2; D is undetermined. From germline, CDR1 is SGHAT and CDR2 FQNNGV. The V end lost 0 bases, the J end lost 5 bases, and 7 bases lay between the germline ends. This CDR3 is built from 14 residues.

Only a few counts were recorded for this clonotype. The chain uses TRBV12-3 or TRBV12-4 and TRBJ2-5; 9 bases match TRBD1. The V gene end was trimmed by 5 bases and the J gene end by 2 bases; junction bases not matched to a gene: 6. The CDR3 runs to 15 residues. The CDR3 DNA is TGTGCCAGCAGTCTCGGGACAGGGCGGCAAGAGACCCAGTACTTC. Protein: CASSLGTGRQETQYF.

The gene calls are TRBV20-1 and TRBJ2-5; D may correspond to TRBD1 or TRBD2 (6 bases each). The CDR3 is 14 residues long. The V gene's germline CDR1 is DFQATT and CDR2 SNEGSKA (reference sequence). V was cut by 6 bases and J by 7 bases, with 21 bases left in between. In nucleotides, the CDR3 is TGCAGTGCGCCCGGGGGCAGGTCAACCCGGACCCAGTACTTC. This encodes CSAPGGRSTRTQYF.

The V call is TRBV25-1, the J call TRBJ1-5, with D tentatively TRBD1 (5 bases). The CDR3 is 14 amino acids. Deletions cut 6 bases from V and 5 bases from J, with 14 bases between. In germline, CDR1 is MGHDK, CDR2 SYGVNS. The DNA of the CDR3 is TGTGCCAGCAGGGAGGCGGGGACGGATCAGCCCCAGCATTTT. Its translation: CASREAGTDQPQHF. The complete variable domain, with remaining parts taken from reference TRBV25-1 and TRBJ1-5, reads EADIYQTPRYLVIGTGKKITLECSQTMGHDKMYWYQQDPGMELHLIHYSYGVNSTEKGDLSSESTVSRIRTEHFPLTLESARPSHTSQYLCASREAGTDQPQHFGDGTRLSIL.

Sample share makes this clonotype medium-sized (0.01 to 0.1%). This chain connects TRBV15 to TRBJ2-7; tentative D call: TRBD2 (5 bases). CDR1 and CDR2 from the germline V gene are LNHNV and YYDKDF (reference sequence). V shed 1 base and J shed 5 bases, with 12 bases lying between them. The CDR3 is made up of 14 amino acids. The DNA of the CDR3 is TGTGCCACCAGCAGAGTAAACGGGGTTAACGAGCAGTACTTC. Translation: CATSRVNGVNEQYF.

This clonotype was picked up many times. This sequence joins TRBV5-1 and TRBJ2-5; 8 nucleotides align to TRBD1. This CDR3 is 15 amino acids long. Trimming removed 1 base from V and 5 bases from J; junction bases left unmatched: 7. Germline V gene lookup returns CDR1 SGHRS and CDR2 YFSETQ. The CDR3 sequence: CASSLRPGGWETQYF. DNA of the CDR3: TGCGCCAGCAGCTTGAGGCCAGGGGGCTGGGAGACCCAGTACTTC.

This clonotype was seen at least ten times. CDR3 nucleotides: TGTGCCAGCAGCCCGGGACAGAAATTGGGTGAGCAGTTCTTC. This encodes CASSPGQKLGEQFF. The chain has TRBV7-9 and TRBJ2-1; 7 nucleotides align to TRBD1. This CDR3 has 14 amino acids. The V gene end was trimmed by 5 bases and the J gene end by 9 bases; junction bases not matched to a gene: 10. The germline CDR1 and CDR2 sequences are SEHNR and FQNEAQ (reference sequence).

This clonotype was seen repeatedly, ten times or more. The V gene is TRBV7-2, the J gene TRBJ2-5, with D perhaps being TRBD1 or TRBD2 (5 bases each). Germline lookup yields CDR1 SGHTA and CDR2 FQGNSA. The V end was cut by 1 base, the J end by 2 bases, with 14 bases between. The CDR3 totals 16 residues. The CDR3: CASSLVEGRYQETQYF. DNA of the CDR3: TGTGCCAGCAGCTTAGTAGAGGGACGGTATCAAGAGACCCAGTACTTC.

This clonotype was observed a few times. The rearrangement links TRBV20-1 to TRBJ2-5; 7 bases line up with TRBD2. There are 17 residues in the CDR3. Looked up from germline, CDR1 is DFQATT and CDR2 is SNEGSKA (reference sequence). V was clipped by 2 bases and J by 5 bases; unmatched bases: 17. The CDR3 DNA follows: TGCAGTGCTAGACTCAAATCGGGAGCGGGACCCAGTGAGACCCAGTACTTC. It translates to CSARLKSGAGPSETQYF.

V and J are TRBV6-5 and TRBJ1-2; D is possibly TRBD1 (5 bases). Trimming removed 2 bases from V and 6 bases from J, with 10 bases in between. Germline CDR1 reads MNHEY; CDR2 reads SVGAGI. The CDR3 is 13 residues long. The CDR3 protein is CASSYGGINGYTF. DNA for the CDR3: TGTGCCAGCAGTTACGGGGGGATTAATGGCTACACCTTC.

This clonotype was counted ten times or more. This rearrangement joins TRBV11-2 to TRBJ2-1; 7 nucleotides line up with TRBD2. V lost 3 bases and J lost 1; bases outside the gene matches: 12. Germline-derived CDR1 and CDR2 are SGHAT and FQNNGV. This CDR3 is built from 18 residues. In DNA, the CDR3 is TGTGCCAGCAGCTTCCTCCCCGTGGGTAGCGGGTCCTACAATGAGCAGTTCTTC. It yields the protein CASSFLPVGSGSYNEQFF.

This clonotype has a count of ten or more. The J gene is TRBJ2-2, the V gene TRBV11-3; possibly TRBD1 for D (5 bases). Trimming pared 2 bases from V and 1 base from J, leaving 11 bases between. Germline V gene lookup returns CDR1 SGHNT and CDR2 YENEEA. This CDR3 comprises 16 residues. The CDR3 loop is CASSLSGPVNTGELFF. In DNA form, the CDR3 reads TGTGCCAGCAGCTTATCAGGGCCGGTGAACACCGGGGAGCTGTTTTTT.

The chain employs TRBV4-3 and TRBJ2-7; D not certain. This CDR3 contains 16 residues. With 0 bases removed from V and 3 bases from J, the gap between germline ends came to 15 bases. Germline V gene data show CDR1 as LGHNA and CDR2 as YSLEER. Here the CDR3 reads CASSQERTEVFYEQYF. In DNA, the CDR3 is TGCGCCAGCAGCCAAGAACGTACAGAGGTCTTCTACGAGCAGTACTTC.